This TCR beta chain was sequenced during a study of brain T cells in children with intractable seizures. Assay used: immunoSEQ multiplex PCR; TCRdb lists only in-frame clones, some missing. In the table there are 88,000 or so clones, more than 75% of which are singletons. Germline CDR1 reads SQVTM; CDR2 reads ANQGSEA. This CDR3 spans 11 amino acids. V was pared by 5 bases and J by 2 bases, with 7 bases between. The sequencing here drew on peripheral blood, taken at surgery. The sequence was obtained from a girl aged 2 to 10 with Rasmussen encephalitis and intractable seizures. J is TRBJ2-7 and V is TRBV29-1, with D maybe TRBD1 (6 bases). The CDR3 spells CSVSGAYEQYF. In DNA, the CDR3 is TGCAGCGTTTCAGGGGCCTACGAGCAGTACTTC.